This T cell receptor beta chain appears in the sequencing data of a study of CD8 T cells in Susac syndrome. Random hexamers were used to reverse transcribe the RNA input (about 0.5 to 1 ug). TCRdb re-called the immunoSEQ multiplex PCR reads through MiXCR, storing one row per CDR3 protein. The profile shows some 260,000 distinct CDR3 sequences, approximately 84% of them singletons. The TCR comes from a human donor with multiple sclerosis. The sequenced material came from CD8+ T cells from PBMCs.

In nucleotides, the CDR3 is TGCAGCGGCGTTACAGGAGGCGAGCAGTACTTC. Translation gives CSGVTGGEQYF. The chain combines TRBV29-1 with TRBJ2-7; either TRBD1 or TRBD2 may fit D (5 bases each). Germline V gene data show CDR1 as SQVTM and CDR2 as ANQGSEA. Trimming shortened V by 7 bases and J by 6 bases, and 13 bases separated the two germline ends. CDR3 length: 11 residues.